This T cell receptor (beta chain) comes out of a study of cytomegalovirus exposure and HLA in healthy donors. Findings and caveats of the study: Reports indicate that TCR beta sequences accurately predicted the HLA-A and HLA-B alleles of most subjects.

CDR3 length: 14 amino acids. CDR1 MDHEN and CDR2 SYDVKM come from the germline V gene. Trimming at V came to 4 bases and at J to 2 bases, leaving 4 bases not matched to a gene. The study ran its PCR with 60 Vbeta and 13 Jbeta primers. Sequencing was performed with immunoSEQ multiplex PCR; in TCRdb, only in-frame clones are kept and a portion is missing. The sample has under 250,000 clones; around 73% are singletons. About this clone itself: Its antigen is as yet unknown.

Source material: PBMCs. This clonotype originated in a male donor in good health and CMV-seronegative. The chain combines TRBV28 with TRBJ2-7, with 8 bases that match TRBD1. The CDR3 loop reads CASSSPGQAYEQYF. CDR3 DNA: TGTGCCAGCAGTTCACCGGGACAGGCCTACGAGCAGTACTTC. Using reference TRBV28 and TRBJ2-7 for the parts outside the CDR3, the full variable domain is DVKVTQSSRYLVKRTGEKVFLECVQDMDHENMFWYRQDPGLGLRLIYFSYDVKMKEKGDIPEGYSVSREKKERFSLILESASTNQTSMYLCASSSPGQAYEQYFGPGTRLTVT.